This entry features one T cell receptor (beta chain) sequence. The antigen it binds to is not known. Base qualities are not recorded, but no much larger clone differs from it by a single base. The protocol used for the library was 5' RACE. Data came from an Illumina HiSeq 2000. Template switching introduced a universal primer binding site; the final cDNA contained a unique molecular identifier, enabling accurate counting of TCR cDNA molecules. First-strand cDNA for TCR alpha and beta chains was synthesized from specific primers in the conserved constant-segment region. To control for contamination, every cDNA library was double barcoded, receiving both a SMART-Mk sample barcode and Illumina barcodes. Two successive PCR steps introduced TruSeq adapter sequences along with Illumina sample barcodes. The TCR alpha and beta cDNA libraries were sequenced on the Illumina HiSeq platform using custom primers. Regarding the original processing steps: MiGEC was used to process raw reads and extract unique molecular identifiers, and MiXCR was used to find CDR3 positions. For each individual, recombination models were inferred using an EM algorithm with the repgenHMM and IGoR tools. Shared clonotype analysis was performed with the tcR package in R, normalizing sharing by the product of cloneset sizes. To study raw recombination free of thymic and clonal selection effects, out-of-frame nonproductive sequences were analyzed. The raw public data were reprocessed by TCRdb itself: fastp quality trimming at Q25, MiXCR clonotype calling, in-frame beta chains only. Rows merge per CDR3 protein into single entries with the most common DNA and genes. The V and J calls here are based on TCRdb, not the publication. This sample comprises 220,000 or so distinct CDR3 sequences, 7% of them detected only once. About 3.6% of the sample is in the top ten clones.

The data originate from a study of identical twins (dated by TCRdb to 2015 to 2016). Regarding the complete study: To test whether fetal clonotypes persist, the study used deep sequencing on TCR alpha and beta repertoires from monozygotic twins, unrelated adults of various ages, and cord blood. Replicate twin experiments were performed at different times using different library preparation protocols to rule out contamination. What the authors observed across the whole study: In monozygotic twins, out-of-frame TCR alpha sharing was systematically underestimated by recombination models, although the models agreed with sharing between unrelated individuals. Fewer insertions were carried by abundant cord blood beta clonotypes, a similar but weaker trend appeared in young adult naive repertoires, and no such trend appeared in memory repertoires. Because the same donors could not be followed over many years, the conclusions depended on cross-sectional statistical analysis. The excess sharing between twins in beta out-of-frame sequences was weaker because fewer shared sequences reduced the signal-to-noise ratio. Invariant T cells such as MAIT and iNKT could partly confound zero-insertion analyses, though diverse VJ usage argued against this for most clonotypes. Out-of-frame TCR alpha sequences shared between twins showed an excess of low generation-probability sequences compared with coincidental sharing between unrelated individuals.

All donors were healthy Caucasians. The twin cohort consisted of three pairs of female monozygotic twins, all aged about 18 to 29 years. Miltenyi CD45RO+ enrichment and human naive T-cell isolation kits were used to isolate memory (CD45RO+) and naive T cells from PBMC. As encoded in the germline V gene, CDR1 is SQVTM while CDR2 is ANQGSEA. V drops 0 bases and J drops 7 bases, leaving 17 bases in between. The CDR3 contains 15 residues, cysteine and phenylalanine counted. The entry retains the CDR3 DNA only, 45 bases that are in frame from base 1. These data were also filed under a second study, of yellow fever vaccine responses in identical twins. The second publication reports: The authors reported that the T cell response to vaccination in identical twins appeared partly convergent and partly personalized. In identical twins, the study followed T cell clones that responded to the vaccine with precision.

Sequencing was performed on memory (CD45RO+) T cells sorted from blood. The sample's cell subset or site label, decoded: CD45RO+ enriched T cells. The sequence was obtained from a woman between 18 and 29 years old in good health. The chain links TRBV29-1 with TRBJ2-3, and perhaps TRBD2 as D gene, on 6 matching bases. Here is the DNA: TGCAGCGTTGAAGACCGCGGCGGGGCCTCATATACGCAGTATTTT. This yields the protein CSVEDRGGASYTQYF.